The next 18 T cell receptor beta chains were all read from a single sample in a study of tumor T cells in aggressive B-cell lymphoma. The protocol was immunoSEQ multiplex PCR, while the TCRdb copy is restricted to in-frame clones and leaves out a portion. The profile shows roughly 10,000 clones, approximately 85% of them singletons. Sequences were obtained from tumor tissue. Receptors originate from an adult with diffuse large B cell lymphoma.

The chain combines TRBV28 with TRBJ2-7; 13 nucleotides match TRBD2. Germline V gene data show CDR1 as MDHEN and CDR2 as SYDVKM. Trimming took 4 bases from V and 7 from J; bases not matched to a gene: 7. This CDR3 has 15 residues. CDR3 sequence reads: CASSSLGLAGVEQYF. In DNA, the CDR3 is TGTGCCAGCAGTTCCCTCGGACTAGCGGGAGTGGAGCAGTACTTC.

CDR3 in amino acids: CASSSRAGGLDTQYF. The CDR3 DNA reads as TGTGCCAGCAGTTCGAGGGCAGGGGGTTTAGATACGCAGTATTTT. The rearrangement joins TRBV27 to TRBJ2-3; 7 bases match TRBD1. Germline V gives CDR1 MNHEY, CDR2 SMNVEV (reference sequence). V lost 4 bases to trimming and J lost 5 bases; unmatched junction nucleotides: 9. The CDR3 contains 15 residues.

The CDR3 loop is CAPPDRARAGELFF. For the CDR3, the DNA is TGTGCCCCTCCGGACAGGGCGCGCGCCGGGGAGCTGTTTTTT. The V and J genes are TRBV9 and TRBJ2-2, with 8 bases fitting TRBD1. This CDR3 comprises 14 residues. In germline, CDR1 is SGDLS, CDR2 YYNGEE. The V gene end was trimmed by 10 bases and the J gene end by 6 bases; junction bases not matched to a gene: 11.

Here the CDR3 reads CSASRTGDGYTF. The CDR3 DNA reads TGCAGCGCCTCAAGGACAGGGGATGGCTACACCTTC. The chain links TRBV29-1 to TRBJ1-2; TRBD1 aligns across 9 bases. The germline V gene encodes CDR1 SQVTM and CDR2 ANQGSEA. The CDR3 is 12 amino acids. The V and J ends lost 7 bases and 6 bases, in that order; junction bases with no gene match: 6.

This clone was counted a single time. This chain uses TRBV9 with TRBJ2-6; D ambiguous. Germline lookup yields CDR1 SGDLS and CDR2 YYNGEE. CDR3 length equals 17 residues. V was trimmed by 0 bases and J by 0 bases, leaving 10 bases between them. This CDR3 reads CASSVAPLGSGANVLTF. In DNA, the CDR3 is TGTGCCAGCAGCGTAGCCCCCCTAGGCTCTGGGGCCAACGTCCTGACTTTC.

V usage is TRBV5-1 and J usage is TRBJ1-1, with D tentatively TRBD1 (6 bases). The length of the CDR3 is 14 residues. The V end lost 0 bases, the J end lost 5 bases, and 11 bases lay between the germline ends. Germline V gene lookup returns CDR1 SGHRS and CDR2 YFSETQ. CDR3 in amino acids: CASSLAGGGTEAFF. CDR3 DNA sequence: TGCGCCAGCAGCTTGGCGGGGGGCGGGACTGAAGCTTTCTTT.

The chain carries TRBV13 and TRBJ2-3; 11 bases agree with TRBD2. The J segment lost 2 bases and the V segment lost 5 bases, leaving 6 bases of the junction unmatched. The CDR3 contains 16 residues. Germline CDR1 and CDR2: PRHDT and FYEKMQ (reference sequence). CDR3 protein: CASSPTGLAATDTQYF. CDR3 coding DNA: TGTGCCAGCAGCCCCACGGGACTAGCGGCCACAGATACGCAGTATTTT.

The chain employs TRBV28 and TRBJ1-5; tentative D call: TRBD1 (6 bases). Trimming left V 6 bases short and J 7 bases short, with 16 bases between. Germline V gives CDR1 MDHEN, CDR2 SYDVKM. The CDR3 runs to 14 residues. CDR3 bases: TGTGCCAGCAGCAACTACAGGGCGGGCCAGCCCCAGCATTTT. This codes for CASSNYRAGQPQHF.

V gene TRBV6-5 combines with J gene TRBJ2-1, with D perhaps TRBD2 (6 bases). The CDR3 length is 13 residues. CDR1 is MNHEY, CDR2 SVGAGI, per germline. The ends were cut back, 5 bases at V and 6 bases at J, with 11 bases in the middle. CDR3 DNA sequence: TGTGCCAGCAGTCCACGACTAGGCAATGAGCAGTTCTTC. This gives the protein CASSPRLGNEQFF.

As DNA, the CDR3 is TGCAGCGTTGGGCTCTCAGGGGTAGGCTACACCTTC. Protein: CSVGLSGVGYTF. V and J are TRBV29-1 and TRBJ1-2, with D perhaps matching TRBD1 (6 bases). V gave up 4 bases and J gave up 8 bases, with 14 bases separating them. This CDR3 region has 12 residues. Germline V CDR1 and CDR2: SQVTM, ANQGSEA.

CDR3 sequence: CASSQHGPNNEQFF. The CDR3 DNA reads as TGTGCCAGCAGCCAACATGGGCCAAACAATGAGCAGTTCTTC. This chain links TRBV14 with TRBJ2-1; D unclear. Germline assignment: CDR1 SGHDN and CDR2 FVKESK. V lost 2 bases, J lost 5 bases, and 10 bases lay in between. The CDR3 loop spans 14 amino acids.

The V and J genes are TRBV27 and TRBJ1-5, with D maybe TRBD1 (5 bases). This CDR3 region has 15 residues. Trimming cost V 8 bases and J 6 bases, with 20 bases left between them. CDR1 and CDR2 from the germline V gene are MNHEY and SMNVEV (reference sequence). CDR3 nucleotides: TGTGCCAGCTCCCTCTTGGGGGGGGTCATTCAGCCCCAGCATTTT. This gives the protein CASSLLGGVIQPQHF.

J is TRBJ2-5 and V is TRBV10-2; 12 nucleotides match TRBD2. The better agreement between TRBJ2-7 and the DNA end casts doubt on the J call. This CDR3 is 13 amino acids long. Germline CDR1 WSHSY, CDR2 SAAADI. The CDR3 DNA is TGCGCCAGCCGGACTAGCGGGACGTTCGAGCAGTACTTC. Translating it yields CASRTSGTFEQYF.

The chain's CDR3 is CASSVGASPSNEQFF. In DNA, the CDR3 is TGTGCCAGCAGCGTAGGCGCTAGCCCGTCCAATGAGCAGTTCTTC. The J gene is TRBJ2-1, the V gene TRBV9; possibly TRBD2 for D (5 bases). V was pared by 0 bases and J by 6 bases, with 13 bases between. The CDR3 extends over 15 amino acids. CDR1 is SGDLS and CDR2 is YYNGEE in the germline V gene.

The chain is built from TRBV5-4 and TRBJ2-4; 9 bases map to TRBD1. Germline trimming cut 3 bases from V and 3 bases from J; bases unmatched to any gene: 7. The CDR3 is 16 residues long. The V gene's germline CDR1 is SGHNT and CDR2 YYREEE (reference sequence). CDR3 sequence reads: CASSSGQGLGKNIQYF. CDR3 nucleotide sequence: TGTGCCAGCAGCTCCGGACAGGGGCTCGGCAAAAACATTCAGTACTTC.

The gene calls are TRBV27 and TRBJ1-1; D may be TRBD1 (5 bases). The CDR3 runs 11 residues. The V end was cut by 6 bases, the J end by 5 bases, with 7 bases between. Germline-derived CDR1 and CDR2 are MNHEY and SMNVEV (reference sequence). CDR3 in DNA: TGTGCCAGCAGGGAGGGGACTGAAGCTTTCTTT. Its protein product is CASREGTEAFF.

The chain has TRBV18 and TRBJ2-2; possible D gene TRBD2, 5 bases. The germline gives CDR1 KGHSH, CDR2 LQKENI. V lost 2 bases and J lost 3, with 25 bases in between. The CDR3 consists of 20 residues. CDR3 nucleotides: TGTGCCAGCTCACCAAAGGGCAGGACCGGGTTAGACTACCACACCGGGGAGCTGTTTTTT. Residues: CASSPKGRTGLDYHTGELFF.

This clone was counted a few times. The chain has TRBV6-6 and TRBJ1-2, with 9 nucleotides matching TRBD1. The V gene's germline CDR1 is MNHNY and CDR2 SVGAGI (reference sequence). The J segment lost 0 bases and the V segment lost 6 bases, leaving 5 bases of the junction unmatched. The CDR3 consists of 15 residues. DNA for the CDR3: TGTGCCAGCAGGCGACAGGGGGATCCTAACTATGGCTACACCTTC. Translating gives CASRRQGDPNYGYTF.